Below, 12 T cell receptor beta chains from the same sample are listed, as sequenced in a study of breast tumors, draining lymph nodes, adjacent tissues. Breast cancer patients provided tissue from their axillary draining lymph nodes. TCRdb independently ran MiXCR on the multiplex PCR reads; one entry per CDR3 protein. The sample contains about 140,000 distinct CDR3 sequences, less than 35% of which appear only once. The sample was axillary lymph node tissue. All receptors come from a female donor with breast cancer. Some clones in this sample may be carry-over from other donors' samples.

This clonotype was recorded many times. The chain joins TRBV10-3 to TRBJ2-2, with 9 bases that match TRBD1. Germline assignment: CDR1 ENHRY and CDR2 SYGVKD. The CDR3 length is 14 residues. Germline trimming cut 10 bases from V and 5 bases from J; bases unmatched to any gene: 8. CDR3 nucleotide sequence: TGTGCCACTTCCGGGACAGGGCGGACCGGGGAGCTGTTTTTT. It yields the protein CATSGTGRTGELFF.

This clonotype was detected many times. V and J are TRBV5-6 and TRBJ2-7; 12 bases map to TRBD1. Per germline, CDR1 SGHDT and CDR2 YYEEEE. The CDR3 contains 16 residues. V shed 1 base and J 6 bases; nucleotides not matched to a gene: 8. The CDR3 region is CASSLFGGQGAREQYF. The DNA of the CDR3 is TGTGCCAGCAGCTTGTTCGGGGGACAGGGGGCGCGCGAGCAGTACTTC.

Many counts were recorded for this clonotype. The genes are TRBV7-2 and TRBJ2-1; D remains unclear. Germline V gene sequence: CDR1 SGHTA, CDR2 FQGNSA. Trimming shortened V by 1 base and J by 12 bases, and 7 bases separated the two germline ends. CDR3 size: 11 residues. For the CDR3, the DNA is TGTGCCAGCAGCTTAGTGGCCGGGCAGTTCTTC. It translates to CASSLVAGQFF.

The chain couples TRBV20-1 to TRBJ1-1, with a tentative D call TRBD1 (5 bases). CDR3 length: 14 residues. Germline CDR1 and CDR2: DFQATT and SNEGSKA (reference sequence). Trimming stripped 4 bases from V and 1 base from J, with 13 bases between. The CDR3 spells CSAIDSLRNTEAFF. As DNA, the CDR3 is TGCAGTGCTATCGACAGCCTACGGAACACTGAAGCTTTCTTT.

This clonotype has ten or more counts. J is TRBJ2-3 and V is TRBV20-1, with D possibly called TRBD1 or TRBD2 (5 bases each). With 6 bases removed from V and 9 bases from J, the gap between germline ends came to 13 bases. Looked up from germline, CDR1 is DFQATT and CDR2 is SNEGSKA (reference sequence). The CDR3 has 11 amino acids. CDR3 bases: TGCAGTGCCATCCAGGGAGACACGCAGTATTTT. This codes for CSAIQGDTQYF.

The chain carries TRBV7-3 and TRBJ2-7; TRBD1 aligns across 10 bases. V dropped 5 bases and J dropped 4; count of bases not matched to a gene: 5. In germline, CDR1 is SGHTA, CDR2 FQGTGA. The CDR3 extends over 14 amino acids. The CDR3 here is CASSRDRGGYEQYF. Here the CDR3 DNA reads TGTGCCAGCAGCCGGGACAGGGGAGGATACGAGCAGTACTTC.

This clonotype was seen only once. CDR3 sequence (DNA): TGCGCCAGCAGCGTAGGCGGGACAGGGGGCGAGCAGTACTTC. Amino acid sequence: CASSVGGTGGEQYF. The chain uses TRBV5-1 and TRBJ2-7, with TRBD1 matching 11 bases. V was clipped by 4 bases and J by 6 bases; unmatched bases: 6. Germline CDR1 is SGHRS and CDR2 is YFSETQ. The CDR3 has 14 amino acids. The complete variable domain, with remaining parts taken from reference TRBV5-1 and TRBJ2-7, reads KAGVTQTPRYLIKTRGQQVTLSCSPISGHRSVSWYQQTPGQGLQFLFEYFSETQRNKGNFPGRFSGRQFSNSRSEMNVSTLELGDSALYLCASSVGGTGGEQYFGPGTRLTVT.

This clonotype was detected ten times or more. The chain has TRBV28 and TRBJ2-7; the D is unclear. The germline V gene encodes CDR1 MDHEN and CDR2 SYDVKM. The CDR3 runs to 13 residues. V dropped 7 bases and J dropped 3 bases, with 13 bases sitting between them. CDR3 nucleotide sequence: TGTGCCAGCACCCTCGGGCCAGACTACGAGCAGTACTTC. Its translation: CASTLGPDYEQYF.

This clonotype was counted at least ten times. CDR3 in amino acids: CASSPGQYSNQPQHF. CDR3 DNA sequence: TGTGCCAGCTCACCGGGACAGTATAGCAATCAGCCCCAGCATTTT. This rearrangement joins TRBV18 to TRBJ1-5, with 7 bases matching TRBD1. Germline V gene lookup returns CDR1 KGHSH and CDR2 LQKENI. J was trimmed by 0 bases and V by 3 bases; bases with no gene match: 2. The CDR3 consists of 15 residues.

This clonotype was found many times. J is TRBJ1-6 and V is TRBV15; no reliable D call. CDR3 size: 14 residues. V lost 0 bases to trimming and J lost 7 bases, with 7 bases between them. Per germline, CDR1 LNHNV and CDR2 YYDKDF (reference sequence). DNA of the CDR3: TGTGCCACCAGCAGAGATTGGGGAAATTCACCCCTCCACTTT. It is translated as CATSRDWGNSPLHF.

As regards this clonotype: This sequence may be a read error, since a much larger clone differs from it by one base. The chain joins TRBV20-1 to TRBJ2-2; the D is unclear. Trimming shortened V by 3 bases and J by 4 bases, and 18 bases separated the two germline ends. The CDR3 runs to 16 residues. In germline, CDR1 is DFQATT, CDR2 SNEGSKA (reference sequence). The CDR3, as DNA: TGCAGTGCTAGGGCCCTTGGCAGAGCGACCACCGGGGAGCTGTTTTTT. It translates to CSARALGRATTGELFF.

Points on this clonotype: A junction boundary mismatches the germline segment, possibly from a read error. CDR3 protein: CAGSRDMNTGELFF. The CDR3 DNA is TGCGCCGGCAGCCGCGATATGAACACCGGGGAGCTGTTTTTT. The chain joins TRBV3-1 to TRBJ2-2, with D unresolved. CDR3 length: 14 amino acids. Germline V gene lookup returns CDR1 LGHDT and CDR2 YNNKEL (reference sequence).